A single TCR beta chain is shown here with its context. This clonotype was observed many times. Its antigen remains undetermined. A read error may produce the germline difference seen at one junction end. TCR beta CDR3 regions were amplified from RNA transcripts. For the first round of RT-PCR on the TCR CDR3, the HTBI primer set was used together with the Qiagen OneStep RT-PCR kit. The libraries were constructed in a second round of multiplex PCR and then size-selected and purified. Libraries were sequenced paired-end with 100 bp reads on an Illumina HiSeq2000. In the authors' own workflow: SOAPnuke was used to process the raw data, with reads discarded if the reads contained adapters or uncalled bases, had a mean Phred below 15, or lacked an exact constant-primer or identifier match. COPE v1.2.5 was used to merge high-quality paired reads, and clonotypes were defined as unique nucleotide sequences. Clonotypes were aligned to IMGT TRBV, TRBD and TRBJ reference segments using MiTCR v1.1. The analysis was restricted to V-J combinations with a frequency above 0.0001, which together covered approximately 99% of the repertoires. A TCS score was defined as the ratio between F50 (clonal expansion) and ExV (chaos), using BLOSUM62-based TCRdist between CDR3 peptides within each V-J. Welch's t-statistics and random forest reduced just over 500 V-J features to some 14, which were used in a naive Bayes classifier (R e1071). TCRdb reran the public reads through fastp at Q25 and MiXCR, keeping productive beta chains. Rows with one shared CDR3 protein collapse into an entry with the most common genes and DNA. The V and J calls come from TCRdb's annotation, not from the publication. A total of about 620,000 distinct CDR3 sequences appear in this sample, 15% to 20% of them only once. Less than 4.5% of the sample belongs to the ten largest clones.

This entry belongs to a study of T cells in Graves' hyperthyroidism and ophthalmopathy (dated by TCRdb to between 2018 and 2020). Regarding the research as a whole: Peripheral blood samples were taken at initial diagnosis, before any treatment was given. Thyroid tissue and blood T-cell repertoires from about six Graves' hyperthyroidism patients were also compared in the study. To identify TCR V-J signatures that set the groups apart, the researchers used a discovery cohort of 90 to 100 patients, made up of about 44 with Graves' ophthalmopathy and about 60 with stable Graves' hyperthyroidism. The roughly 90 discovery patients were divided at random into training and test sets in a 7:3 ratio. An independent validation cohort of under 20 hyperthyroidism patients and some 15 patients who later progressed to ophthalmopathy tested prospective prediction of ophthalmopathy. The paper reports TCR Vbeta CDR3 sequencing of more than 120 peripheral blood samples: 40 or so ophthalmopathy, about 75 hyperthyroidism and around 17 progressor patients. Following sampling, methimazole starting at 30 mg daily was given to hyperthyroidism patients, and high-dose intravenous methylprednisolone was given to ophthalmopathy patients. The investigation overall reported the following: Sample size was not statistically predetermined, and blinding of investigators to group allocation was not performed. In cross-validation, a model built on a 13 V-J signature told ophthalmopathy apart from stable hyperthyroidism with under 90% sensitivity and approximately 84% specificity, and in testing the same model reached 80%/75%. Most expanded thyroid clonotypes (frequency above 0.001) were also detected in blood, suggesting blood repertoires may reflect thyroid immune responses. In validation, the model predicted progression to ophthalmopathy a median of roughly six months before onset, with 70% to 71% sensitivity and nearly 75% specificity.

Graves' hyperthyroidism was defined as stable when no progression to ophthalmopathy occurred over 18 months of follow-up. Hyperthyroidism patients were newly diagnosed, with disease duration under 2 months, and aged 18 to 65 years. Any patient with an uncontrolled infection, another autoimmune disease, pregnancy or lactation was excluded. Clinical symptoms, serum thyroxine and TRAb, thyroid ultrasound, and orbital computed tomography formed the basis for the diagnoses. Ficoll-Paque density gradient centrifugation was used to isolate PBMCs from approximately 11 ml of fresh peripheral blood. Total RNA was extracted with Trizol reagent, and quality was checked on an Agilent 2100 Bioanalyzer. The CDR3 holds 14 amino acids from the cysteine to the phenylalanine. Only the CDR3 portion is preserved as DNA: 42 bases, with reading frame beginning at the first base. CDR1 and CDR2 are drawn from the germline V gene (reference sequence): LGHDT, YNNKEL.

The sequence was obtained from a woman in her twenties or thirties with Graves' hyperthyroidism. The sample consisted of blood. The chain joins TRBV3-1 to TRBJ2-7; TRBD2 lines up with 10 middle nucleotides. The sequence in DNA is TGCGCCAGCAGCCCTTCTAGCGGGAGCTACGAGCAGTACTTC. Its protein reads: CASSPSSGSYEQYF.